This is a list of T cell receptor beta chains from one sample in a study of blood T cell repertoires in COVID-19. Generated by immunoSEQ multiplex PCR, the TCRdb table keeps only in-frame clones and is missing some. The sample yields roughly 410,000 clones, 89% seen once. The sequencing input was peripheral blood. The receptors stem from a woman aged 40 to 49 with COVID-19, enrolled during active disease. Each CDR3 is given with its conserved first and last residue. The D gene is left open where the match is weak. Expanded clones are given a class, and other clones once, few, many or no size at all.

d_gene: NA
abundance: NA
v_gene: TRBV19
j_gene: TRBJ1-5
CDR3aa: CASSIKRELGQPQHF
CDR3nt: TGTGCCAGTAGTATTAAAAGGGAGTTGGGGCAGCCCCAGCATTTT

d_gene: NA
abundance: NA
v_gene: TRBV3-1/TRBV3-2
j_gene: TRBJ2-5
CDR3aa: CASSRRRGAETQYF
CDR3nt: TGTGCCAGCAGCCGGCGTCGGGGGGCAGAGACCCAGTACTTC

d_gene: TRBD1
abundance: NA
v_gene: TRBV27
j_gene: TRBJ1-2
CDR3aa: CASSLSGLRGQGYTF
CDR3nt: TGTGCCAGCAGTTTATCAGGACTCAGGGGGCAAGGCTACACCTTC

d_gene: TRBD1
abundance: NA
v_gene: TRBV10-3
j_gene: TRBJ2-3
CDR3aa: CARAEQGGDTQYF
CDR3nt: TGTGCCCGAGCCGAACAGGGGGGAGATACGCAGTATTTT

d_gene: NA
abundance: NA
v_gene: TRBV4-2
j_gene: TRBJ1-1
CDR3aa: CASSQAGVNTEAFF
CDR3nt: TGTGCCAGCAGCCAAGCGGGGGTGAACACTGAAGCTTTCTTT

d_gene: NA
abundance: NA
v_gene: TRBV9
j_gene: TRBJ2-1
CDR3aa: CASSGSGSFSNEQFF
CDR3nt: TGTGCCAGCAGCGGAAGCGGGTCGTTTTCCAATGAGCAGTTCTTC

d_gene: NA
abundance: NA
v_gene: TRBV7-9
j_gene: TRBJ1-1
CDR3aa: CASSLNTGEAFF
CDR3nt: TGTGCCAGCAGCTTGAATACAGGGGAAGCTTTCTTT

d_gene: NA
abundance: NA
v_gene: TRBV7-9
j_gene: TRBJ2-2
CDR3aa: CASSLTPTNTGELFF
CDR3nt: TGTGCCAGCAGCTTAACACCAACGAACACCGGGGAGCTGTTTTTT

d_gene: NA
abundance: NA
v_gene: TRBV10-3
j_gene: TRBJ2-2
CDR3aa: CAISPGVSGELFF
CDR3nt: TGTGCCATCAGTCCGGGGGTTAGCGGGGAGCTGTTTTTT

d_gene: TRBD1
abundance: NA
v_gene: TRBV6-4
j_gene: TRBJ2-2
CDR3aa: CASRGQGATGELFF
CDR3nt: TGTGCCAGCAGAGGACAGGGTGCCACCGGGGAGCTGTTTTTT

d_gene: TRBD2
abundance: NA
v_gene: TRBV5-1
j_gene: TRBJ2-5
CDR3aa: CASSGGDQETQYF
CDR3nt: TGCGCCAGCAGCGGGGGGGACCAAGAGACCCAGTACTTC

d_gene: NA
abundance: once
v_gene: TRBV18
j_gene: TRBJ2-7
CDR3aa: CASSPTSDEQYF
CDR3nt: TGTGCCAGCTCACCGACTAGTGACGAGCAGTACTTC

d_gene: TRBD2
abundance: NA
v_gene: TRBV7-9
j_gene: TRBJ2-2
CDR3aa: CASWGLMNTGELFF
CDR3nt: TGTGCCAGCTGGGGACTAATGAACACCGGGGAGCTGTTTTTT

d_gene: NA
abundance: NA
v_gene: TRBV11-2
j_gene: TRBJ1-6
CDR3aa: CASSLKRGNNSPLHF
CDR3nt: TGTGCCAGCAGCTTAAAGAGGGGGAATAATTCACCCCTCCACTTT

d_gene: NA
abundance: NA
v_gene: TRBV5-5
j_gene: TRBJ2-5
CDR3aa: CASSLLRAEETQYF
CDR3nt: TGTGCCAGCAGCTTACTCAGGGCCGAAGAGACCCAGTACTTC

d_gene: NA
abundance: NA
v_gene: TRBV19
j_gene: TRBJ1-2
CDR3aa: CASRRSRGGINYGYTF
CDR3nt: TGTGCCAGTAGAAGGAGCAGGGGTGGGATCAACTATGGCTACACCTTC

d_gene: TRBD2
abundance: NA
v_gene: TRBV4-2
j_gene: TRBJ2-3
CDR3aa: CASSQEPGRGGSTDTQYF
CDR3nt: TGTGCCAGCAGCCAAGAGCCGGGGCGGGGGGGGTCCACAGATACGCAGTATTTT

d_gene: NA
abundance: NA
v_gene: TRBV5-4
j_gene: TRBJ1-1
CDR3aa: CASSLGAGVIGTEAFF
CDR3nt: TGTGCCAGCAGCTTAGGGGCAGGGGTTATCGGGACTGAAGCTTTCTTT

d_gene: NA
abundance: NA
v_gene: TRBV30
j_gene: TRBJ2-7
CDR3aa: CAWSSGFSYEQYF
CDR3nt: TGTGCCTGGAGTAGCGGATTCTCCTACGAGCAGTACTTC

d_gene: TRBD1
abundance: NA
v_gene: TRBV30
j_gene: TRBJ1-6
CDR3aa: CAWGRKQGVPTSPLHF
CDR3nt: TGTGCCTGGGGTAGAAAACAGGGGGTGCCTACTTCACCCCTCCACTTT

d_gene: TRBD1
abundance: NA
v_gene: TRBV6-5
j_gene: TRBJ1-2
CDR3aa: CASSSVQGANYGYTF
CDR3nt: TGTGCCAGCAGTTCCGTCCAGGGGGCGAACTATGGCTACACCTTC

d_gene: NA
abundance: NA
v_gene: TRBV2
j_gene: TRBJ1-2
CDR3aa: CASSGRRNYGYTF
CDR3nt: TGTGCCAGCAGTGGAAGGCGGAACTATGGCTACACCTTC

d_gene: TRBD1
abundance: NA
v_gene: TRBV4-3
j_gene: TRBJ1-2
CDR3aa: CASSPWVYGQANYGYTF
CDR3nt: TGCGCCAGCAGTCCCTGGGTCTACGGACAGGCGAACTATGGCTACACCTTC

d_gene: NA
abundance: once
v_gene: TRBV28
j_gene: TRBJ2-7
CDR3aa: CASSIGVYEQYF
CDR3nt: TGTGCCAGCAGTATCGGTGTTTACGAGCAGTACTTC

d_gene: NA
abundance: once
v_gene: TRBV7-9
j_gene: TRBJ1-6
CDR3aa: CASSSLGGSYNSPLHF
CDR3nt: TGTGCCAGCAGCTCGCTGGGGGGCTCCTATAATTCACCCCTCCACTTT

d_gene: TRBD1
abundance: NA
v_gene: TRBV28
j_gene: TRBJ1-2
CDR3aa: CASSSLFGTGEDGYTF
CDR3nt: TGTGCCAGCAGTTCACTATTTGGGACAGGGGAAGATGGCTACACCTTC

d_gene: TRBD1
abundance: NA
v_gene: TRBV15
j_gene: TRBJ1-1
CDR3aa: CATSTSTGVTEAFF
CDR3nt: TGTGCCACCAGCACCTCAACAGGGGTCACTGAAGCTTTCTTT

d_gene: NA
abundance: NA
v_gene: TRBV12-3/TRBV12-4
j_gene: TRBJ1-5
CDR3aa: CASSLTGNQPQHF
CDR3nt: TGTGCCAGCAGTTTAACGGGGAATCAGCCCCAGCATTTT

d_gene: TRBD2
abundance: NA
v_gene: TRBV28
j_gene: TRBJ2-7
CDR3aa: CASSPESGGNEQYF
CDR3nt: TGTGCCAGCAGTCCGGAGTCGGGGGGTAACGAGCAGTACTTC

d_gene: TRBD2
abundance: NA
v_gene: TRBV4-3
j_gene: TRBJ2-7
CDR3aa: CASSPRSNRLAGSYEQYF
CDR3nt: TGCGCCAGCAGCCCCCGTAGTAACCGGCTAGCGGGCTCCTACGAGCAGTACTTC

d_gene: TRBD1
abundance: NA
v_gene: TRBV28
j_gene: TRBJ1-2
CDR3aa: CASRLQGTYYTF
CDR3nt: TGTGCCAGCAGACTACAGGGGACATACTACACCTTC

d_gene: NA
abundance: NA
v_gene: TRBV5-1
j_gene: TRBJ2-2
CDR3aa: CASSLGRGDTGELFF
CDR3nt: TGCGCCAGCAGCTTAGGCAGGGGCGACACCGGGGAGCTGTTTTTT

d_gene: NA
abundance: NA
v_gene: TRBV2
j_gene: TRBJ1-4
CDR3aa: CASRREVVDEKLFF
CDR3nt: TGTGCCAGCAGGCGGGAGGTGGTGGATGAAAAACTGTTTTTT

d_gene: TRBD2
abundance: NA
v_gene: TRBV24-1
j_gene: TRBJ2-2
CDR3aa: CATSETSGGFGELFF
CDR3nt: TGTGCCACCAGTGAAACTAGCGGGGGGTTCGGGGAGCTGTTTTTT

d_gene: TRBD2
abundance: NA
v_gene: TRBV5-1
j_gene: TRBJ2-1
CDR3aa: CASSKSTGTSYNEQFF
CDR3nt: TGCGCCAGCAGCAAATCGACCGGGACTAGCTACAATGAGCAGTTCTTC

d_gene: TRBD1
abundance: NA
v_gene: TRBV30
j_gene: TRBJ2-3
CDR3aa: CAWSGGTGPYF
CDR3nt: TGTGCCTGGAGTGGAGGGACAGGGCCGTATTTT

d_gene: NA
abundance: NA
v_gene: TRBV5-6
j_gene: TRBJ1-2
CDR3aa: CASSSYLPGQGRGYGYTF
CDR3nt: TGTGCCAGCAGCTCCTACCTACCAGGGCAGGGAAGGGGCTATGGCTACACCTTC

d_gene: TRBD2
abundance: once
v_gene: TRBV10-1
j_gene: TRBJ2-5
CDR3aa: CASSVQGLAGGPRETQYF
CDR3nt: TGCGCCAGCAGTGTCCAAGGACTAGCGGGAGGGCCCCGAGAGACCCAGTACTTC

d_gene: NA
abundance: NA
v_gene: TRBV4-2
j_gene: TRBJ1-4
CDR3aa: CASSQDPSTGGNEKLFF
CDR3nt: TGTGCCAGCAGCCAAGATCCCTCGACGGGAGGTAATGAAAAACTGTTTTTT

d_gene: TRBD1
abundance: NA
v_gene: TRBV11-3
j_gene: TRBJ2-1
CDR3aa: CASSLYRGYNEQFF
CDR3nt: TGTGCCAGCAGCTTATACAGGGGTTACAATGAGCAGTTCTTC

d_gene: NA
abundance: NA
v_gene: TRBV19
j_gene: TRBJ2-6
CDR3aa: CASSIDPPGSGANVLTF
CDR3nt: TGTGCCAGTAGTATAGACCCCCCGGGTTCTGGGGCCAACGTCCTGACTTTC

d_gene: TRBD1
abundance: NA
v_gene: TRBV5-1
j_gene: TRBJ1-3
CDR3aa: CASSFGQGSLGRSGNTIYF
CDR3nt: TGCGCCAGCAGCTTCGGACAGGGGTCTCTGGGTCGCTCTGGAAACACCATATATTTT

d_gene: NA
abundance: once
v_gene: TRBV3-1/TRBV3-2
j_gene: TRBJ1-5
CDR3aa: CASSRSDRNQPQHF
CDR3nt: TGTGCCAGCAGCCGATCTGACAGGAATCAGCCCCAGCATTTT

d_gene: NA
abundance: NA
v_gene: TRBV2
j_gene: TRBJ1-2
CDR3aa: CASSERRPGYTF
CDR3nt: TGTGCCAGCAGTGAGAGGAGACCCGGCTACACCTTC

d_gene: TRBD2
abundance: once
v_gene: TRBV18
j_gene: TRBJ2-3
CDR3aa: CASSQMTSVTDTQYF
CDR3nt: TGTGCCAGCTCACAAATGACTAGCGTCACAGATACGCAGTATTTT

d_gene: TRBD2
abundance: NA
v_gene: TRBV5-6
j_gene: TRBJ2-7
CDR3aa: CASSRTSGRTYEQYF
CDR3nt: TGTGCCAGCAGCCGGACTAGCGGGAGGACCTACGAGCAGTACTTC

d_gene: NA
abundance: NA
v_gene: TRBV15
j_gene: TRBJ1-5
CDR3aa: CATSRERGQPQHF
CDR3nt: TGTGCCACCAGCAGAGAGCGGGGTCAGCCCCAGCATTTT

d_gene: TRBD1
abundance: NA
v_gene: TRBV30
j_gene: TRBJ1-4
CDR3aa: CAWSSTGGTGEKLFF
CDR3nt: TGTGCCTGGAGTTCCACAGGGGGAACGGGTGAAAAACTGTTTTTT

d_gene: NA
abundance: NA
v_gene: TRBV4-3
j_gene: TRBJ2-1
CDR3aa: CASSQGVRTNQQFF
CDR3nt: TGCGCCAGCAGCCAAGGAGTACGGACTAATCAGCAGTTCTTC

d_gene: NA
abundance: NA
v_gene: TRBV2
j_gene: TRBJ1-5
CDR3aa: CASSEFQNQPQHF
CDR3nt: TGTGCCAGCAGTGAATTCCAAAATCAGCCCCAGCATTTT

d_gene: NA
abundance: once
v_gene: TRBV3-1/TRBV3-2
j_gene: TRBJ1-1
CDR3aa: CASNPGAGTEAFF
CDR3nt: TGTGCCAGCAACCCAGGGGCCGGCACTGAAGCTTTCTTT

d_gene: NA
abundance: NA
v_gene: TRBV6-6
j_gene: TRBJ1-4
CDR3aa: CASSYSSGEKLFF
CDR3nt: TGTGCCAGCAGTTACTCGTCGGGGGAAAAACTGTTTTTT

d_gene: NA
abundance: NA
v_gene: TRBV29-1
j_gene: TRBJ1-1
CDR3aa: CSVATSKNTEAFF
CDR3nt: TGCAGCGTCGCGACTTCCAAGAACACTGAAGCTTTCTTT

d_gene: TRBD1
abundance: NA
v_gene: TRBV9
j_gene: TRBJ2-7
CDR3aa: CASSLTDRGGNEQYF
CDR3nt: TGTGCCAGCAGCCTCACCGACAGGGGAGGCAACGAGCAGTACTTC

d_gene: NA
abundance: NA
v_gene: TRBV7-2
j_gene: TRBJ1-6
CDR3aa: CASKPADTYNSPLHF
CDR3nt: TGTGCCAGCAAACCAGCGGATACCTATAATTCACCCCTCCACTTT

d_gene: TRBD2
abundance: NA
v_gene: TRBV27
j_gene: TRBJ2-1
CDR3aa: CASSSGLAGVGFSSYNEQFF
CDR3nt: TGTGCCAGCAGTAGTGGACTAGCGGGAGTGGGCTTTAGCTCCTACAATGAGCAGTTCTTC

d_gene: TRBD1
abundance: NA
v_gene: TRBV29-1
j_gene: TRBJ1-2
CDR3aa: CSALGQTNYGYTF
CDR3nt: TGCAGCGCGTTGGGACAGACTAACTATGGCTACACCTTC

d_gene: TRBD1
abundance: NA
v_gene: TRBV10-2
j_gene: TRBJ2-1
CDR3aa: CASQGAGLRNEQFF
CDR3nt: TGCGCCAGTCAGGGGGCAGGACTACGGAATGAGCAGTTCTTC

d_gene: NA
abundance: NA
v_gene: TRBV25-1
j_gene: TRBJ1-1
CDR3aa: CASSESGRANTEAFF
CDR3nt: TGTGCCAGCAGTGAATCCGGCAGGGCTAACACTGAAGCTTTCTTT

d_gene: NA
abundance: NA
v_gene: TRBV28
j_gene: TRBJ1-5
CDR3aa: CASSLLGGGNQPQHF
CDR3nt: TGTGCCAGCAGCCTCCTGGGGGGTGGCAATCAGCCCCAGCATTTT